These T cell receptor beta chains were read from a single sample in a study of blood T cell repertoires in COVID-19. TCRdb keeps only in-frame clones here, not all; method: immunoSEQ multiplex PCR. Altogether about 230,000 clones are present, roughly 82% being singletons, with the ten largest covering around 2.4%. The specimen sequenced was peripheral blood. The source is a man aged 40-55 years who had recovered from COVID-19. Both conserved end residues are part of each CDR3. The D gene is left open where the match is weak. Size values are once, few and many counts, or a class for expanded clones, and some rows have none.

D gene	V gene	clone size	J gene	CDR3 DNA	CDR3 protein
TRBD2	TRBV10-1	-	TRBJ2-7	TGCGCCAGCACCCTGACTAGCGGGATTCGTCTCGAGCAGTACTTC	CASTLTSGIRLEQYF
-	TRBV19	-	TRBJ2-3	TGTGCCAGTAGTGATCTCGGCAGGACAGATACGCAGTATTTT	CASSDLGRTDTQYF
-	TRBV19	-	TRBJ1-1	TGTGCCAGTAGTCGGCAGGGAAACACTGAAGCTTTCTTT	CASSRQGNTEAFF
-	TRBV30	once	TRBJ2-7	TGTGCCTGGAGTGTAAAATTGGACAGCACCTACGAGCAGTACTTC	CAWSVKLDSTYEQYF
TRBD2	TRBV5-1	-	TRBJ2-7	TGCGCCAGCAGCTTGGCCTGGACTAGCGGGAGGGCCCTGTACTTC	CASSLAWTSGRALYF
TRBD1	TRBV5-1	few	TRBJ1-1	TGCGCCAGCACTATACTTGGACAGGACACTGAAGCTTTCTTT	CASTILGQDTEAFF
-	TRBV9	-	TRBJ2-7	TGTGCCAGCAGCGTAGAGTCGTCTAATCTGTACTTC	CASSVESSNLYF
-	TRBV4-3	-	TRBJ2-2	TGCGCCAGCAGCCCGGTATTTCTCGGAGGCGGGGAGCTGTTTTTT	CASSPVFLGGGELFF
-	TRBV18	-	TRBJ1-5	TGTGCCAGCTCACCATCGGGTCTTAGCAATCAGCCCCAGCATTTT	CASSPSGLSNQPQHF
TRBD2	TRBV2	-	TRBJ2-7	TGTGCCAGCAGTGAAGACGTAGGAGCGGGGGGCCCCTACGAGCAGTACTTC	CASSEDVGAGGPYEQYF
TRBD1	TRBV7-9	-	TRBJ2-7	TGTGCCAGCAGCTTGGACAGGGGGGCCTACGAGCAGTACTTC	CASSLDRGAYEQYF
TRBD1	TRBV11-2	-	TRBJ1-1	TGTGCCAGCAGCATTCGACAGGGGTGGGGGACTGAAGCTTTCTTT	CASSIRQGWGTEAFF
-	TRBV4-1	-	TRBJ1-2	TGCGCCAGCAGCCAAGATGTATACACCCTCCCCTATGGCTACACCTTC	CASSQDVYTLPYGYTF
-	TRBV11-2	-	TRBJ1-1	TGTGCCAGCAGCGTACTTAAGAGCGCTGAAGCTTTCTTT	CASSVLKSAEAFF
TRBD2	TRBV18	-	TRBJ2-7	TGTGCCAGCTCACCAGACCTAGCGGGAGCCGAGCAGTACTTC	CASSPDLAGAEQYF
TRBD2	TRBV7-8	-	TRBJ2-7	TGTGCCAGCAGCTTAGGGAACGGCGGTTGGCGGGGGGTCTCCTACGAGCAGTACTTC	CASSLGNGGWRGVSYEQYF
TRBD2	TRBV18	-	TRBJ2-7	TGTGCCAGCTCATCTACTAGCGGGACGTTATACGAGCAGTACTTC	CASSSTSGTLYEQYF
TRBD2	TRBV5-1	-	TRBJ2-5	TGCGCCAGCAGCGGTCGGACTAGAGAAGAGACCCAGTACTTC	CASSGRTREETQYF
TRBD1	TRBV19	-	TRBJ2-5	TGTGCCAGTAGCTACACAGGGGCAGAGACCCAGTACTTC	CASSYTGAETQYF
TRBD1	TRBV19	-	TRBJ2-7	TGTGCCAGTAGCCCTCCAGTGGGACAGGGCTCCTACGAGCAGTACTTC	CASSPPVGQGSYEQYF
-	TRBV21-1	-	TRBJ1-1	TGTGCCAGCAGCCCTCGGACAGACGTGAACACTGAAGCTTTCTTT	CASSPRTDVNTEAFF
TRBD2	TRBV7-8	-	TRBJ2-1	TGTGCCAGCAGCTTAGGTGGACTAGCGGCTTACAATGAGCAGTTCTTC	CASSLGGLAAYNEQFF
-	TRBV5-1	-	TRBJ1-1	TGCGCCAGCAGCACGGACAGTGAGAACACTGAAGCTTTCTTT	CASSTDSENTEAFF
TRBD1	TRBV6-5	-	TRBJ1-1	TGTGCCAGCAGTTACCCTCCGGGACAGAGGGACACTGAAGCTTTCTTT	CASSYPPGQRDTEAFF
-	TRBV6-6	once	TRBJ2-7	TGTGCCAGCAGTTACCAGAACGAGCAGTACTTC	CASSYQNEQYF
-	TRBV3-1/TRBV3-2	-	TRBJ2-7	TGTGCCAGCAGCCAAAGAGTCGGCGGGTCCCCCTACGAGCAGTACTTC	CASSQRVGGSPYEQYF
-	TRBV6-6	-	TRBJ2-7	TGTGCCAGCAGTACAATACAGAAGCAGTACTTC	CASSTIQKQYF
-	TRBV4-3	-	TRBJ2-1	TGCGCCAGCAGCCAAGGTGCTAGCGTGGACAATGAGCAGTTCTTC	CASSQGASVDNEQFF
TRBD1	TRBV11-3	once	TRBJ2-2	TGTGCCAGTGGACAGGGGAACACCGGGGAGCTGTTTTTT	CASGQGNTGELFF
TRBD1	TRBV2	-	TRBJ2-3	TGTGCCAGCAGGGCGGACAGGGGGGAGTGGGATACGCAGTATTTT	CASRADRGEWDTQYF
TRBD1	TRBV23-1	once	TRBJ1-4	TGCGCCAGCAGTCAATCGTCCCGGGACAGGGGGTTACCCGCAACTAATGAAAAACTGTTTTTT	CASSQSSRDRGLPATNEKLFF
TRBD1	TRBV30	-	TRBJ1-6	TGTGCCTGGAGTGTACGACAGGGAGACTCACCCCTCCACTTT	CAWSVRQGDSPLHF
-	TRBV2	-	TRBJ2-5	TGTGCCAGCAGTGATAGTCTAGAGACCCAGTACTTC	CASSDSLETQYF
-	TRBV11-2	few	TRBJ1-3	TGTGCCAGCAGCCCTTCGGGCTCTGGAAACACCATATATTTT	CASSPSGSGNTIYF
-	TRBV11-3	-	TRBJ1-2	TGTGCCAGCAGCTCCGGGGTTTGGGGCTATGGCTACACCTTC	CASSSGVWGYGYTF
-	TRBV24-1	-	TRBJ2-7	TGTGCCACCAGTGATTTCACTGATTGTCCGGACACCTACTCCTACGAGCAGTACTTC	CATSDFTDCPDTYSYEQYF
-	TRBV6-1	-	TRBJ2-3	TGTGCCAGCAGTGAAGCGCTCGGAGGCACAGATACGCAGTATTTT	CASSEALGGTDTQYF
TRBD2	TRBV6-6	-	TRBJ2-1	TGTGCCAGCAGTTCCATACTAGCGGGAGATGACAATGAGCAGTTCTTC	CASSSILAGDDNEQFF
TRBD1	TRBV9	-	TRBJ2-7	TGTGCCAGCAGCGTGAGGGGACAGGCGAGACCCTACGAGCAGTACTTC	CASSVRGQARPYEQYF
-	TRBV7-2	-	TRBJ2-7	TGTGCCAGCAGCCCCCTAACTAGTTCCTACGAGCAGTACTTC	CASSPLTSSYEQYF
-	TRBV7-9	-	TRBJ2-1	TGTGCCAGCAGCCCCCCTAATATGCCCTACAATGAGCAGTTCTTC	CASSPPNMPYNEQFF
TRBD2	TRBV29-1	-	TRBJ2-3	TGCAGCGCCGAATTACTAGCGGGGATTAGCACAGATACGCAGTATTTT	CSAELLAGISTDTQYF
-	TRBV2	-	TRBJ2-1	TGTGCCAGCAGTGATGTAGGGCGAGGGAGCTCCTACAATGAGCAGTTCTTC	CASSDVGRGSSYNEQFF
TRBD1	TRBV5-6	-	TRBJ2-4	TGTGCCAGCAGCTGGGGACAGATCAAAAACATTCAGTACTTC	CASSWGQIKNIQYF
-	TRBV20-1	once	TRBJ1-2	TGCAGTGCTAATCGAGGGCGCGGCTACACCTTC	CSANRGRGYTF
-	TRBV20-1	few	TRBJ1-2	TGCAGTGCGCTCCGCGGATATGGCTACACCTTC	CSALRGYGYTF
-	TRBV12-3/TRBV12-4	-	TRBJ1-6	TGTGCCAGCAGTTTACAGGGATTATCACCCCTCCACTTT	CASSLQGLSPLHF
TRBD1	TRBV2	-	TRBJ2-5	TGTGCCAGCAGGAGGGACAGGGGAGAGACCCAGTACTTC	CASRRDRGETQYF